The entry below gives a single T cell receptor (beta chain) sequence along with its context. TCRdb passed the RT-PCR reads through MiXCR, listing each CDR3 protein once. The sample records almost 700,000 distinct CDR3 sequences, approximately 15% being singletons. Germline CDR1 SGHTA, CDR2 FQGTGA. With 5 bases removed from V and 10 bases from J, the gap between germline ends came to 15 bases. CDR3 size: 13 residues. This clonotype originated in a female donor in good health, serving as a healthy control. Sequenced: memory CD4+ T cells from blood. The chain links TRBV7-3 to TRBJ2-1; D perhaps matches TRBD2 (6 bases). CDR3 DNA: TGTGCCAGCAGCCGCCTACCTGGGGGGGAGCAGTTCTTC. This encodes CASSRLPGGEQFF.